Sequencing of this T cell receptor beta chain was carried out in a study of blood T cell repertoires in COVID-19. The CDR3 is 17 residues long. Germline-derived CDR1 and CDR2 are MNHEY and SVGEGT. The V and J ends lost 2 bases and 2 bases, in that order; junction bases with no gene match: 8. Using immunoSEQ multiplex PCR, the repertoire was profiled, and TCRdb retains in-frame clones only, with some absent. The table records approximately 74,000 clones, approximately 85% of them present only once. The chain uses TRBV6-2 or TRBV6-3 and TRBJ2-5; 10 nucleotides match TRBD2. The source of this sequence is a man aged 65 to 79 with acute or convalescent COVID-19. Sequenced input: peripheral blood. The CDR3 sequence is CASSYASGGEPQETQYF. CDR3 in DNA: TGTGCCAGCAGTTACGCTAGCGGGGGAGAGCCTCAAGAGACCCAGTACTTC.